These 7 T cell receptor beta chains share one sample of origin, sequenced in a study of cytomegalovirus exposure and HLA in healthy donors. The PCR contained 60 Vbeta and 13 Jbeta primers. Only in-frame clones appear in the TCRdb table, and some are missing; sequencing was by immunoSEQ multiplex PCR. The profile shows about 200,000 clones, 80% to 90% of them singletons. Sequenced: PBMCs. These receptors were obtained from a man in his forties or fifties in good health and CMV-seropositive.

The rearrangement uses TRBV28 and TRBJ1-4; the match to TRBD1 covers 7 bases. The CDR3 extends over 15 amino acids. Germline CDR1 reads MDHEN; CDR2 reads SYDVKM. The ends lost 4 bases at V and 5 bases at J; junction bases unmatched: 7. CDR3 nucleotide sequence: TGTGCCAGCAGTTCAACGACAGGGCTGAATGAAAAACTGTTTTTT. It yields the protein CASSSTTGLNEKLFF.

CDR3 nucleotides: TGTGCCAGCAGTAAGACGGGCTCCTACGAGCAGTACTTC. As protein: CASSKTGSYEQYF. This sequence joins TRBV28 and TRBJ2-7, with D unclear. This CDR3 has 13 residues. Germline assignment: CDR1 MDHEN and CDR2 SYDVKM. The V gene lost 5 bases and the J gene lost 0 bases, with 8 bases spanning the gap.

The V call is TRBV6-1, the J call TRBJ1-1, with no clear D. CDR3 length equals 14 residues. Germline loops: CDR1 MNHNS, CDR2 SASEGT. V dropped 7 bases and J dropped 0 bases, with 12 bases sitting between them. CDR3 bases: TGTGCCAGCACCGCGGGCTGGATGAACACTGAAGCTTTCTTT. Translation: CASTAGWMNTEAFF.

This sequence joins TRBV30 and TRBJ2-7; tentatively, D is TRBD2 (5 bases). The CDR3 length is 13 residues. V was cut by 6 bases and J by 0 bases, with 12 bases left in between. Per germline, CDR1 GTSNPN and CDR2 SVGIG (reference sequence). In DNA form, the CDR3 reads TGTGCCTGTATAGTTGAGGGCTCCTACGAGCAGTACTTC. The encoded protein is CACIVEGSYEQYF.

The chain links TRBV2 to TRBJ2-1, with D perhaps TRBD1 (6 bases). Germline V CDR1 and CDR2: SNHLY, FYNNEI. The CDR3 is 15 residues long. V was shortened by 5 bases and J by 4 bases, with 15 bases between the two germline ends. DNA of the CDR3: TGTGCCAGCAGTTTGGAACAGGGATCATACAATGAGCAGTTCTTC. This sequence encodes CASSLEQGSYNEQFF.

This chain joins TRBV5-1 and TRBJ2-7; tentatively, D is TRBD2 (6 bases). V lost 3 bases to trimming and J lost 2 bases, with 15 bases between them. Germline assignment: CDR1 SGHRS and CDR2 YFSETQ. The CDR3 totals 15 residues. The CDR3 loop reads CASSSYSGRPYEQYF. Here the CDR3 DNA reads TGCGCCAGCAGCTCCTACAGCGGGCGCCCCTACGAGCAGTACTTC.

The chain uses TRBV27 and TRBJ2-7; 10 bases are a match to TRBD1. CDR1 is MNHEY and CDR2 is SMNVEV in the germline V gene (reference sequence). CDR3 size: 13 residues. The J segment lost 2 bases and the V segment lost 6 bases, leaving 1 base of the junction unmatched. This CDR3 reads CASRGQGPYEQYF. The DNA for the CDR3 is TGTGCCAGCAGGGGACAGGGGCCCTACGAGCAGTACTTC.